Listed below are T cell receptor beta chains from one sample, sequenced in a study of blood T cell repertoires in COVID-19. Produced via immunoSEQ multiplex PCR; TCRdb's table is partial and in-frame only. The table lists roughly 140,000 clones, more than 65% of them singletons. The material sequenced was peripheral blood. Receptors were obtained from a man aged 55-75 years with active or convalescent COVID-19. Both conserved end residues are part of each CDR3. The order of the fields is D gene, CDR3 length, clone size, V gene, J gene, CDR3 protein, CDR3 DNA. A D gene is named only where the DNA matches it firmly. Expanded clones are given a class, and other clones once, few, many or no size at all.

-	13	-	TRBV2	TRBJ1-2	CASNLGGNYGYTF	TGTGCCAGCAACCTGGGCGGGAACTATGGCTACACCTTC
-	15	-	TRBV28	TRBJ1-2	CASTTGGALDYGYTF	TGTGCCAGCACTACGGGGGGCGCCCTAGACTATGGCTACACCTTC
TRBD2	14	-	TRBV30	TRBJ2-5	CAWSVGTSKKTQYF	TGTGCCTGGAGTGTTGGGACTAGCAAGAAGACCCAGTACTTC
-	12	-	TRBV11-2	TRBJ2-1	CASSPQAREQFF	TGTGCCAGCAGCCCTCAAGCCCGGGAGCAGTTCTTC
-	14	-	TRBV25-1	TRBJ2-1	CASSGHRYTNEQFF	TGTGCCAGCAGCGGACACAGGTACACGAATGAGCAGTTCTTC
-	15	-	TRBV13	TRBJ2-1	CASSYFEGAGNEQFF	TGTGCCAGCAGCTACTTTGAGGGAGCGGGCAATGAGCAGTTCTTC
-	14	-	TRBV6-2/TRBV6-3	TRBJ1-2	CASRPGGLAHGYTF	TGTGCCAGCAGACCTGGCGGATTGGCCCATGGCTACACCTTC
-	13	-	TRBV18	TRBJ1-1	CASSTGGVAEAFF	TGTGCCAGCTCTACCGGGGGAGTCGCTGAAGCTTTCTTT
TRBD1	15	few	TRBV19	TRBJ2-1	CASSIGTGSAGEQFF	TGTGCCAGTAGTATCGGGACAGGGTCGGCGGGTGAGCAGTTCTTC
-	15	-	TRBV19	TRBJ1-2	CASRGGGLQGYGYTF	TGTGCCAGCCGCGGGGGGGGTCTTCAAGGCTATGGCTACACCTTC
-	12	few	TRBV12-3/TRBV12-4	TRBJ1-4	CASRRYNEKLFF	TGTGCCAGCAGACGGTATAATGAAAAACTGTTTTTT
-	18	-	TRBV27	TRBJ1-1	CASSKPPMDRRLYTEAFF	TGTGCCAGCAGTAAACCGCCTATGGATAGGAGACTGTACACTGAAGCTTTCTTT
TRBD1	15	-	TRBV6-5	TRBJ1-1	CASSYTGTGVTEAFF	TGTGCCAGCAGTTATACCGGGACAGGGGTGACTGAAGCTTTCTTT
-	17	-	TRBV6-2/TRBV6-3	TRBJ1-5	CASSYEGVYRGNQPQHF	TGTGCCAGCAGTTACGAGGGGGTTTATCGGGGTAATCAGCCCCAGCATTTT
-	16	once	TRBV11-3	TRBJ2-6	CASSLGAYSGANVLTF	TGTGCCAGCAGCTTGGGAGCCTACTCTGGGGCCAACGTCCTGACTTTC
-	13	-	TRBV27	TRBJ1-2	CASSLGGVYGYTF	TGTGCCAGCAGTCTAGGGGGTGTCTATGGCTACACCTTC
-	15	-	TRBV29-1	TRBJ1-2	CSVEGWDNYGYGYTF	TGCAGCGTTGAAGGGTGGGACAACTATGGCTATGGCTACACCTTC
-	17	-	TRBV2	TRBJ1-2	CASSEGRFGPYNYGYTF	TGTGCCAGCAGTGAGGGCAGGTTTGGCCCTTATAACTATGGCTACACCTTC
-	13	-	TRBV19	TRBJ2-2	CASSNRPTGELFF	TGTGCCAGTAGTAACAGGCCGACCGGGGAGCTGTTTTTT
-	16	once	TRBV9	TRBJ2-2	CASSVGFGSGTGELFF	TGTGCCAGCAGCGTAGGTTTCGGGTCCGGCACCGGGGAGCTGTTTTTT
TRBD1	18	-	TRBV11-2	TRBJ1-4	CASHYNGQGLSTNEKLFF	TGTGCCAGCCACTATAATGGACAGGGATTGTCAACTAATGAAAAACTGTTTTTT
TRBD1	14	-	TRBV5-5	TRBJ1-4	CASSLGQGYEKLFF	TGTGCCAGCAGCTTGGGACAGGGGTATGAAAAACTGTTTTTT
TRBD2	15	-	TRBV7-2	TRBJ2-2	CASSAGTRGSGELFF	TGTGCCAGCAGCGCCGGGACTAGGGGTTCCGGGGAGCTGTTTTTT
TRBD1	19	-	TRBV18	TRBJ1-1	CASSPMVFGTGGQNTEAFF	TGTGCCAGCTCACCGATGGTTTTCGGGACAGGGGGCCAGAACACTGAAGCTTTCTTT
-	13	-	TRBV24-1	TRBJ1-2	CATSETGSYGYTF	TGTGCCACCAGTGAGACTGGTAGCTATGGCTACACCTTC
-	14	-	TRBV30	TRBJ2-4	CACQDTLAKNIQYF	TGTGCCTGCCAGGACACCTTAGCCAAAAACATTCAGTACTTC